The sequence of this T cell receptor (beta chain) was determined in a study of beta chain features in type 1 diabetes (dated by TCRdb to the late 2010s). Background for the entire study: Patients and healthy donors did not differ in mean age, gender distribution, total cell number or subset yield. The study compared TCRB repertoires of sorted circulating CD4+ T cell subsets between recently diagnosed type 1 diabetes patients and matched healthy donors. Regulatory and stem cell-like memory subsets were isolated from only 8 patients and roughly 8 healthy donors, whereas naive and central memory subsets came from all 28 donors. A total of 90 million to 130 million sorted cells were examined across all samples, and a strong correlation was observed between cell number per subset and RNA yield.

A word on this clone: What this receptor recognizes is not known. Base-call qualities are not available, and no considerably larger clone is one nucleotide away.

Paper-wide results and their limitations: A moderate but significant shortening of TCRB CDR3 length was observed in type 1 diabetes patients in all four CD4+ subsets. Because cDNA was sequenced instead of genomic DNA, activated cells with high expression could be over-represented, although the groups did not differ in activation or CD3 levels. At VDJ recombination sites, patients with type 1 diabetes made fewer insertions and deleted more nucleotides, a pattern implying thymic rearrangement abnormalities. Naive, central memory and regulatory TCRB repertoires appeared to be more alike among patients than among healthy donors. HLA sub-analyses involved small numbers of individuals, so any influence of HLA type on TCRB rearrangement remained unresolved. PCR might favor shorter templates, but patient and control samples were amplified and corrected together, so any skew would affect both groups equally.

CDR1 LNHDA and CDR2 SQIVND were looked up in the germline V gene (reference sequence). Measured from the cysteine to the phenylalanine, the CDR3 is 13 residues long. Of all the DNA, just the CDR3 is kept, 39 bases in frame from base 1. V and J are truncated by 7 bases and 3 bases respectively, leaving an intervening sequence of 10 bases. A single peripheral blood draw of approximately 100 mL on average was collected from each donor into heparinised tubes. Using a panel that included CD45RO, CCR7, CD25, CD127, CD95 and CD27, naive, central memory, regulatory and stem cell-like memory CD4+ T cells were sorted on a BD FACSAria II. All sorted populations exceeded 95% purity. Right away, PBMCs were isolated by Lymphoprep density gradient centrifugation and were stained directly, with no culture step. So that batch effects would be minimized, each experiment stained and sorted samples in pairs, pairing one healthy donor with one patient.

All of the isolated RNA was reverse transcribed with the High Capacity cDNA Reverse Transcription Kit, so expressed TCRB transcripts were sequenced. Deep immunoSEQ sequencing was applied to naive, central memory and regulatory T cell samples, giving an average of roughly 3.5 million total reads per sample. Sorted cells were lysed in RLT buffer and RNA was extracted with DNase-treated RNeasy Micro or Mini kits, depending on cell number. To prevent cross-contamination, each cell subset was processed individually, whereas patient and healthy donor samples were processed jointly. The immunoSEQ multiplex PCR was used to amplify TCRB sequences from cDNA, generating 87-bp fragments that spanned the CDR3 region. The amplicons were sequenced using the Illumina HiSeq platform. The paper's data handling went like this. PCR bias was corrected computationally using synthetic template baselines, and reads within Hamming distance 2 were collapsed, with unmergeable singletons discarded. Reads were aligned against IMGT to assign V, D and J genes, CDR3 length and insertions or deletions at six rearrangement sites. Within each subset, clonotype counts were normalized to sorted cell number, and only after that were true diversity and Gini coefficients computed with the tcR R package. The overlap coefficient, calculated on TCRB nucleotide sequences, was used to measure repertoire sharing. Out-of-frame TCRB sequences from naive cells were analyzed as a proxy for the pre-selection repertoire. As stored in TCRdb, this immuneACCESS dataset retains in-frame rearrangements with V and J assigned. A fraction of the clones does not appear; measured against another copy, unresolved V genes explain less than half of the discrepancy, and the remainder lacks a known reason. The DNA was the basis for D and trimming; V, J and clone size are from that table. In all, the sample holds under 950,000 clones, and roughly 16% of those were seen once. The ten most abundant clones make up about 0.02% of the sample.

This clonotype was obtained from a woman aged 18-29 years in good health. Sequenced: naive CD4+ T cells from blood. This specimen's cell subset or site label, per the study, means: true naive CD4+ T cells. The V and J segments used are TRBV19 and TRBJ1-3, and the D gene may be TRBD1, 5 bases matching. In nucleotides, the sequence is TGTGCCAGTACCCCGAGGGGTGGAAACACCATATATTTT. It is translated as CASTPRGGNTIYF.